The clone carrying this T cell receptor beta chain was counted once. Trimming at V came to 1 base and at J to 6 bases, leaving 4 bases not matched to a gene. Germline-derived CDR1 and CDR2 are LGHNA and YNFKEQ. The CDR3 contains 14 residues. In the authors' methods: Researchers report that nucleated cell counts were estimated from reference gene primer amplification. The table came from immunoSEQ multiplex PCR; TCRdb's copy has only in-frame clones and leaves some out. V and J calls plus clone size are reproduced from that table; the DNA served to infer D and trimming. Of under 20,000 clones listed, around four fifths are singletons. The record originates from a study of blood T cell repertoires in COVID-19. Whole-study context: Samples came from the United States, Italy and Spain, spanning acute and convalescent COVID-19. T cells, B-cell-depleted T cells, or PBMCs supplied cDNA or gDNA.

The V call is TRBV4-2, the J call TRBJ2-7; 9 bases agree with TRBD1. Sequences were obtained from peripheral blood. The sequence was collected from a man in his fifties or sixties with active or convalescent COVID-19. Here the CDR3 reads CASSQGGQGTEQYF. Written as DNA, the CDR3 is TGTGCCAGCAGCCAAGGAGGACAGGGGACCGAGCAGTACTTC.